This T cell receptor beta chain is drawn from a study of T-cell memory formation after mild COVID-19. This CDR3 is 17 amino acids long. The V gene's germline CDR1 is LGHNA and CDR2 YSLEER. Trimming removed 0 bases from V and 7 bases from J, with 19 bases in between. Sample barcodes and UMIs were carried by the TCR alpha and TCR beta cDNA libraries that 5'RACE generated with constant-segment primers. TCRdb ran MiXCR on the 5' RACE reads and lists one entry per CDR3 protein. The data show about 90,000 distinct CDR3 sequences, with over 13% seen just once and approximately 39% held by the top ten. The receptor comes from a man aged 18 to 29 who had mild COVID-19 (a few samples of this study predate the infection). Cell type and time point are not known. The chain is built from TRBV4-3 and TRBJ1-5, with TRBD1 as a possible D gene (6 bases). Sequencing input: PBMCs or a T cell subset sorted from them (not recorded which). Here the CDR3 DNA reads TGCGCCAGCAGCCAAGATAGGGGGAATGGATTAGGACAGCCCCAGCATTTT. Translation gives CASSQDRGNGLGQPQHF.